The subject of this entry is one T cell receptor beta chain. This entry belongs to a study of blood T cell repertoires in COVID-19. Study in general: Italy, Spain and the United States were the sources of the convalescent and acute COVID-19 samples. The analysed material was cDNA or gDNA that came from T cells, B-cell-depleted T cells, or PBMCs.

Per the study methods: Researchers report that nucleated cell counts were estimated from reference gene primer amplification. Libraries were prepared by immunoSEQ multiplex PCR; TCRdb keeps only in-frame clonotypes and omits some of them. From that table come the V and J calls and clone size; the DNA was used to work out D and trimming. Among 130,000 to 150,000 clones listed, about four fifths were seen once. The CDR3 has 15 amino acids. V gave up 2 bases and J gave up 1 base, with 11 bases separating them. Germline V lookup: CDR1 MNHEY, CDR2 SVGAGI. The TCR originated in a human donor in a cohort sampled during active COVID-19. Source material: peripheral blood. The chain uses TRBV6-5 and TRBJ1-1, with a tentative D call TRBD1 (6 bases). The CDR3 reads CASSYAMDRNTEAFF. CDR3 DNA: TGTGCCAGCAGTTACGCGATGGACAGGAACACTGAAGCTTTCTTT.